This T cell receptor beta chain derives from a study of blood T cell repertoires in COVID-19. Looking at the study overall: Acute and convalescent COVID-19 samples came from the United States, Italy and Spain. PBMCs, B-cell-depleted T cells, or T cells provided the cDNA or gDNA that made up the material.

In the original workflow: Amplification of reference gene primers was used by the study to estimate nucleated cell counts. TCRdb's copy holds only in-frame clones and misses some; the assay was immunoSEQ multiplex PCR. V, J and clone size are those of that table, while D and trimming were read from the DNA. The repertoire holds about 100,000 clones, about 88% seen once, with roughly 17% in the top ten. As concerns this clone: The same CDR3 arises from other DNA sequences in this sample as well.

With 0 bases removed from V and 7 bases from J, the gap between germline ends came to 4 bases. The CDR3 totals 12 residues. CDR1 and CDR2 (germline): LNHNV, YYDKDF (reference sequence). The sample consisted of peripheral blood. The receptor's source is a woman aged 55-75 years with acute or convalescent COVID-19. J is TRBJ1-5 and V is TRBV15, with no clear D. CDR3 in amino acids: CATSRDQQPQHF. DNA of the CDR3: TGTGCCACCAGCAGAGATCAACAGCCCCAGCATTTT.